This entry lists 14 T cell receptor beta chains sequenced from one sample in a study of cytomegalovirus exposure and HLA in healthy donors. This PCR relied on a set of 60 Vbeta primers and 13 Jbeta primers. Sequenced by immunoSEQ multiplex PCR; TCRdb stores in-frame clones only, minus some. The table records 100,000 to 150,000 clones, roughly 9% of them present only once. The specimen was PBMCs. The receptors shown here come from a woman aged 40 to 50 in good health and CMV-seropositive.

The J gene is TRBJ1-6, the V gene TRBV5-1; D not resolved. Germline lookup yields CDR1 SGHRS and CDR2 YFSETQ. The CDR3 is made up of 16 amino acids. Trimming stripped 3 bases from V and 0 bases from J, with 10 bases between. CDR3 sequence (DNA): TGCGCCAGCAGCTCGCGAGTGAGCTCCTATAATTCACCCCTCCACTTT. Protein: CASSSRVSSYNSPLHF. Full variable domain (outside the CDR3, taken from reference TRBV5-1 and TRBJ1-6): KAGVTQTPRYLIKTRGQQVTLSCSPISGHRSVSWYQQTPGQGLQFLFEYFSETQRNKGNFPGRFSGRQFSNSRSEMNVSTLELGDSALYLCASSSRVSSYNSPLHFGNGTRLTVT.

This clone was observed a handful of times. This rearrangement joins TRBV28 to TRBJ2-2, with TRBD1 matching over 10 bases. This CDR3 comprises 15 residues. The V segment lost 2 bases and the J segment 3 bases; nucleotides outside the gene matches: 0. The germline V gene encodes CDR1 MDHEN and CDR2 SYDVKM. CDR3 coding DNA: TGTGCCAGCAGTTTAGGGACAGGGGACACCGGGGAGCTGTTTTTT. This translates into CASSLGTGDTGELFF. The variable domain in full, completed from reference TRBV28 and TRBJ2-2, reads DVKVTQSSRYLVKRTGEKVFLECVQDMDHENMFWYRQDPGLGLRLIYFSYDVKMKEKGDIPEGYSVSREKKERFSLILESASTNQTSMYLCASSLGTGDTGELFFGEGSRLTVL.

DNA for the CDR3: TGCGCCAGCAGCCTTAGAAGCGGGGGGGCAGGGGAGCAGTTCTTC. This gives the protein CASSLRSGGAGEQFF. The V call is TRBV5-1, the J call TRBJ2-1; 10 bases match TRBD2. This CDR3 is built from 15 residues. Germline CDR1 SGHRS, CDR2 YFSETQ. V was clipped by 4 bases and J by 10 bases; unmatched bases: 11.

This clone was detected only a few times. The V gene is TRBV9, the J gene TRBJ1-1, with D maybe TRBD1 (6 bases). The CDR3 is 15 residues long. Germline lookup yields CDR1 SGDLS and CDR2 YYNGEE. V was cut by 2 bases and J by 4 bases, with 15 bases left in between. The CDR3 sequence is CASSVGNRASTEAFF. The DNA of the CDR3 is TGTGCCAGCAGCGTTGGTAACAGGGCGAGCACTGAAGCTTTCTTT.

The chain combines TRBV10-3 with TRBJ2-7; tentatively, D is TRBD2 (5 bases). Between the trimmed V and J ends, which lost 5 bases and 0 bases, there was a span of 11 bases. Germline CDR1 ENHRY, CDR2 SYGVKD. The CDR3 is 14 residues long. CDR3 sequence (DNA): TGTGCCATCAGTCCCGGGGATTACTCCTACGAGCAGTACTTC. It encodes CAISPGDYSYEQYF.

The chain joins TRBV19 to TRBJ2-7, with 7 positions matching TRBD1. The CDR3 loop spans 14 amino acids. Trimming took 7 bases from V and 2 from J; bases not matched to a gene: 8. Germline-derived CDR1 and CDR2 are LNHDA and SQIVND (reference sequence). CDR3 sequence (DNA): TGTGCCAGTACCGCCGAGAGGGGGCCCTACGAGCAGTACTTC. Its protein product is CASTAERGPYEQYF.

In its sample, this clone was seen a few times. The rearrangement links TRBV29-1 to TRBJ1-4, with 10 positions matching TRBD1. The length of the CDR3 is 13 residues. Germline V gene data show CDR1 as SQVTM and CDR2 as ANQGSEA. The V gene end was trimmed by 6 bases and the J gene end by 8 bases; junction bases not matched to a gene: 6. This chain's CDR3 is CSVGDRGREKLFF. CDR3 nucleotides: TGCAGCGTGGGGGACAGGGGTCGAGAAAAACTGTTTTTT.

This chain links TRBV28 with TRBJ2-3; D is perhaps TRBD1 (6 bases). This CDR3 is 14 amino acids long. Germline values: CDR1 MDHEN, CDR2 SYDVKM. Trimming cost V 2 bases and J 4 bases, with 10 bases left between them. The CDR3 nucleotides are TGTGCCAGCAGTTTAGGGGGCCGAGCAGATACGCAGTATTTT. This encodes CASSLGGRADTQYF.

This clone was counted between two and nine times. CDR3 nucleotide sequence: TGTGCCAGCAGGACTAGCGGGGGGTTGGTGGATACGCAGTATTTT. It is translated as CASRTSGGLVDTQYF. The chain has TRBV5-4 and TRBJ2-3; 13 nucleotides agree with TRBD2. Germline assignment: CDR1 SGHNT and CDR2 YYREEE (reference sequence). This CDR3 has 15 residues. Trimming at V came to 5 bases and at J to 6 bases, leaving 6 bases not matched to a gene.

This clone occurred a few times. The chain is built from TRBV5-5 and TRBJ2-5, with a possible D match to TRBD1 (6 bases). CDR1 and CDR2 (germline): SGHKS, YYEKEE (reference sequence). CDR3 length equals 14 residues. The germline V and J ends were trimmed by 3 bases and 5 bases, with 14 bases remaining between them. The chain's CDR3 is CASSSLGGGETQYF. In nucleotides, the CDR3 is TGTGCCAGCAGCTCTCTCGGTGGGGGCGAGACCCAGTACTTC.

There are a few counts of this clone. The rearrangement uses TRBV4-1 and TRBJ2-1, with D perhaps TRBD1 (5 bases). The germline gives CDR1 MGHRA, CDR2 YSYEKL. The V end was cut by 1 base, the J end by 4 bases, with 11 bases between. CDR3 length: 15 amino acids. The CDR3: CASSQGQGRYNEQFF. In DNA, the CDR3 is TGCGCCAGCAGCCAAGGCCAGGGCCGATACAATGAGCAGTTCTTC.

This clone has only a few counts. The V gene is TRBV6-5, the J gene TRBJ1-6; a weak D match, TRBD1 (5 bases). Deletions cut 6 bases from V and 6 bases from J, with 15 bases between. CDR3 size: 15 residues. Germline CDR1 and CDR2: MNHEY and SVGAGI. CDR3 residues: CASRPNGAGNSPLHF. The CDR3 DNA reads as TGTGCCAGCAGACCCAATGGGGCAGGTAATTCACCCCTCCACTTT.

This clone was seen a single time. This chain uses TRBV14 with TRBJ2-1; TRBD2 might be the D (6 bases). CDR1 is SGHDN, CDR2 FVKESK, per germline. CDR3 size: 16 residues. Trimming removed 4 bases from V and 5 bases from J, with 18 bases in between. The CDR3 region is CASSPQMTRPNNEQFF. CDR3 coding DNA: TGTGCCAGCAGCCCCCAAATGACTAGACCTAACAATGAGCAGTTCTTC.

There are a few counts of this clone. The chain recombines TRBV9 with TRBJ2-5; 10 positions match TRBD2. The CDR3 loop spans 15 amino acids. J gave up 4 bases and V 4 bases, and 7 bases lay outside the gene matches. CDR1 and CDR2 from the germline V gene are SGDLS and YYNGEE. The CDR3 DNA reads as TGTGCCAGCAGCTCGCTGGCTAGCGGGAGAGAGACCCAGTACTTC. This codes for CASSSLASGRETQYF.